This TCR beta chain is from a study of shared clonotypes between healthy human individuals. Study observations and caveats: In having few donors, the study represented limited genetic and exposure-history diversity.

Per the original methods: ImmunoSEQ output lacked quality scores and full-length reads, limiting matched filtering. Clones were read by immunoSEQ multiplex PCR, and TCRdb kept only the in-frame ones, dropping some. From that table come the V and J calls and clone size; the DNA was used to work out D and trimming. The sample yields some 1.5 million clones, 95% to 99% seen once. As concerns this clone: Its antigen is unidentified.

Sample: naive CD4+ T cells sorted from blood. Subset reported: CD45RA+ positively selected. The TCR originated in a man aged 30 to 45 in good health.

CDR3 sequence reads: CASSLGGNGNTIYF. The CDR3 DNA is TGCGCCAGCAGCTTGGGAGGGAACGGAAACACCATATATTTT. V usage is TRBV5-1 and J usage is TRBJ1-3; no definite D call. Per the germline V gene, CDR1 is SGHRS and CDR2 is YFSETQ. The CDR3 runs to 14 residues. V was pared by 0 bases and J by 4 bases, with 8 bases between. Supplemented by reference TRBV5-1 and TRBJ1-3, the full variable domain reads KAGVTQTPRYLIKTRGQQVTLSCSPISGHRSVSWYQQTPGQGLQFLFEYFSETQRNKGNFPGRFSGRQFSNSRSEMNVSTLELGDSALYLCASSLGGNGNTIYFGEGSWLTVV.